This TCR beta chain was recorded in a study of PD-1 blockade in classical Hodgkin lymphoma. Study context: On a schedule of every 2 weeks, patients received nivolumab 3 mg/kg intravenously.

Brentuximab vedotin exposure varied, and every patient relapsed after autologous stem cell transplantation. The study's findings and limits: Only CD4+ TCR diversity, not CD8+, had risen significantly by C4D1. The causes of the repertoire differences, possibly disease activity or prior therapy, remain undefined. Relapsed/refractory patients reportedly had lower baseline diversity than newly diagnosed patients.

In this sample, this clone turned up a few times. The target antigen is unknown. The CDR3 covers 13 residues. CDR1 is MGHRA and CDR2 is YSYEKL in the germline V gene. Between the trimmed V and J ends, which lost 1 base and 3 bases, there was a span of 3 bases. Generated by immunoSEQ multiplex PCR, the TCRdb table keeps only in-frame clones and is missing some. The sample has some 93,000 clones, roughly 89% seen once; the top ten hold about 10%. The V and J genes are TRBV4-1 and TRBJ2-2; D not resolved. This specimen consisted of peripheral blood mononuclear cells (PBMCs), obtained before the second cycle of nivolumab. The TCR originated in a human donor with classical Hodgkin lymphoma. The CDR3 protein is CASSQVYTGELFF. The CDR3 DNA reads TGCGCCAGCAGCCAAGTCTACACCGGGGAGCTGTTTTTT.